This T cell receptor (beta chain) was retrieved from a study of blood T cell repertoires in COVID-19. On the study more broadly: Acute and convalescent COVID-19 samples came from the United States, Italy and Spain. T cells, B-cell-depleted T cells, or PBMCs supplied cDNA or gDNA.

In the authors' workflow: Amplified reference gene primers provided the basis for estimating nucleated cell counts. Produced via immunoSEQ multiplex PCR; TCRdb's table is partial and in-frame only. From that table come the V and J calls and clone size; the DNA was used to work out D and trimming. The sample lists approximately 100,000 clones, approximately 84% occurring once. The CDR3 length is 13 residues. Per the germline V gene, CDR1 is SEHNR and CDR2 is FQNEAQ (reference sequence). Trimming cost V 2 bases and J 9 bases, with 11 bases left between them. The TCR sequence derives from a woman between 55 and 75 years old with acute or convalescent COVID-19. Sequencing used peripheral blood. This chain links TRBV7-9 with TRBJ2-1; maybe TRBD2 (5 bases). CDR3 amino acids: CASSLSSGSEQFF. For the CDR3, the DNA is TGTGCCAGCAGCTTATCCTCGGGAAGTGAGCAGTTCTTC.